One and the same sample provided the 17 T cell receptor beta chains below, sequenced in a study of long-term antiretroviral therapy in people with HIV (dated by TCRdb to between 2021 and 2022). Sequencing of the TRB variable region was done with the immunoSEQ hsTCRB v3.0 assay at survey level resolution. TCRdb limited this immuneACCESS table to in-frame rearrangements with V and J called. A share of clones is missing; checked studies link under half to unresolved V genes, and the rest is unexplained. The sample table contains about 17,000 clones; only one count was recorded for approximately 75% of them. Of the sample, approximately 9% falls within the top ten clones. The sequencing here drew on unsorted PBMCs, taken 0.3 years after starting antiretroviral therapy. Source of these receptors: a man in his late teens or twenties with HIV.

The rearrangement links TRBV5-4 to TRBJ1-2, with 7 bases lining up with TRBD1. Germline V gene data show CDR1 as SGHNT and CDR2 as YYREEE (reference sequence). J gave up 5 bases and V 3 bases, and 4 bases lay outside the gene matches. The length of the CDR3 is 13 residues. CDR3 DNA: TGTGCCAGCAGCTCCGGGACAGCATATGGCTACACCTTC. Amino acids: CASSSGTAYGYTF. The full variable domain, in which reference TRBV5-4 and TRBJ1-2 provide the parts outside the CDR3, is ETGVTQSPTHLIKTRGQQVTLRCSSQSGHNTVSWYQQALGQGPQFIFQYYREEENGRGNFPPRFSGLQFPNYSSELNVNALELDDSALYLCASSSGTAYGYTFGSGTRLTVV.

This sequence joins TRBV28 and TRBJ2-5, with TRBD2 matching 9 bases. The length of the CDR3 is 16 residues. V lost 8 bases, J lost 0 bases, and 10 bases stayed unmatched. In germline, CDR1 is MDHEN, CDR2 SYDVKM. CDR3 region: CASQVPGTSHQETQYF. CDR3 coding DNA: TGTGCCAGCCAGGTGCCGGGGACTAGCCACCAAGAGACCCAGTACTTC.

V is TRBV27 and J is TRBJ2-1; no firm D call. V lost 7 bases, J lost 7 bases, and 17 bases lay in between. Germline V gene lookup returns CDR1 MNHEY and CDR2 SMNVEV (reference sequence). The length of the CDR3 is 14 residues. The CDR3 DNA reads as TGTGCCAGCACCCCGGATCCCGAAGGGAATGAGCAGTTCTTC. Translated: CASTPDPEGNEQFF.

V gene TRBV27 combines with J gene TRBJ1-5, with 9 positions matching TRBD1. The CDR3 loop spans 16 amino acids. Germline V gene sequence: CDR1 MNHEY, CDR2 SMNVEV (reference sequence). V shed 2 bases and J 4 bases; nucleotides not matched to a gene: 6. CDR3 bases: TGTGCCAGCAGTTTAAGCCGGGACAGGGATAATCAGCCCCAGCATTTT. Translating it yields CASSLSRDRDNQPQHF.

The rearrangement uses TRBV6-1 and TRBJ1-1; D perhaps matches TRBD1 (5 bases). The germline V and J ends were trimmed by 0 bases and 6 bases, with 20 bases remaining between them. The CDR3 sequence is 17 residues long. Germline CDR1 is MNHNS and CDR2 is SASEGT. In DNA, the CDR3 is TGTGCCAGCAGTGAAGCCCGCGCTTCTGGTGGCAGGGCTGAAGCTTTCTTT. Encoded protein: CASSEARASGGRAEAFF.

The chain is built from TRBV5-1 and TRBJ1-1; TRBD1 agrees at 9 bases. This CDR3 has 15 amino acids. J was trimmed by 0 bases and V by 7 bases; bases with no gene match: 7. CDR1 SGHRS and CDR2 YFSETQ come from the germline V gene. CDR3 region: CASGRQGDMNTEAFF. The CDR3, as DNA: TGCGCCAGCGGCAGACAGGGGGACATGAACACTGAAGCTTTCTTT.

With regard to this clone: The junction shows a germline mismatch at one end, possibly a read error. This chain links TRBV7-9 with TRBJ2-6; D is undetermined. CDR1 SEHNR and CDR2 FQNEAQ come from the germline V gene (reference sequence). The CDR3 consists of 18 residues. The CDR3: CTSSLNRNDHSGANVLTF. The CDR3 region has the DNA TGTACCAGCAGCTTAAATAGGAACGACCACTCTGGGGCCAACGTCCTGACTTTC.

The CDR3 spells CASSPSWAGNTEAFF. The CDR3 DNA reads TGTGCCAGCAGCCCCAGTTGGGCAGGGAACACTGAAGCTTTCTTT. The J gene is TRBJ1-1, the V gene TRBV28; D not resolved. CDR1 and CDR2 (germline): MDHEN, SYDVKM. Deletions cut 6 bases from V and 1 base from J, with 15 bases between. The CDR3 covers 15 residues.

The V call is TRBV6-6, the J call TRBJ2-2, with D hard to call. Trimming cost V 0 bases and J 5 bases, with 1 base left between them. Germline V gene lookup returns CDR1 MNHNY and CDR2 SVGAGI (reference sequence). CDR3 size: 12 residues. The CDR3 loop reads CASSYSTGELFF. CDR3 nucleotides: TGTGCCAGCAGTTACTCGACCGGGGAGCTGTTTTTT.

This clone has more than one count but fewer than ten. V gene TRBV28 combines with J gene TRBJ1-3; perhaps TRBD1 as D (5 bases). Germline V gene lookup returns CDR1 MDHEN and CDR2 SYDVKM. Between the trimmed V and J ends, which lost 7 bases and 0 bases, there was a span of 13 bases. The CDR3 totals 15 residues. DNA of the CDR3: TGTGCCAGCAATGATAGACAGATCTCTGGAAACACCATATATTTT. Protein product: CASNDRQISGNTIYF.

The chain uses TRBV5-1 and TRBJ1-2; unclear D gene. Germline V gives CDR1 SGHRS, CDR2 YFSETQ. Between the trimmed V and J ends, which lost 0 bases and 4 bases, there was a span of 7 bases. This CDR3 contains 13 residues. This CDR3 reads CASSLGGSYGYTF. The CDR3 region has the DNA TGCGCCAGCAGCTTGGGCGGGAGCTATGGCTACACCTTC.

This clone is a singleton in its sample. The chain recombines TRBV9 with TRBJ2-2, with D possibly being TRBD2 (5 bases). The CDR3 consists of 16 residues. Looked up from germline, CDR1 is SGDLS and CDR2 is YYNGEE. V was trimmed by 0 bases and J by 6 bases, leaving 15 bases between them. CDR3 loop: CASSVALGELPGELFF. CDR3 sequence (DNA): TGTGCCAGCAGCGTAGCTCTTGGGGAGCTTCCCGGGGAGCTGTTTTTT.

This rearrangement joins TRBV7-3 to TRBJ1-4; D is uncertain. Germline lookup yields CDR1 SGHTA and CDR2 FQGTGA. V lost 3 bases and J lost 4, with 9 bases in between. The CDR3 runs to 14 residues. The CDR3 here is CASSFTGNNEKLFF. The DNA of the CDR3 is TGTGCCAGCAGCTTCACCGGGAATAATGAAAAACTGTTTTTT.

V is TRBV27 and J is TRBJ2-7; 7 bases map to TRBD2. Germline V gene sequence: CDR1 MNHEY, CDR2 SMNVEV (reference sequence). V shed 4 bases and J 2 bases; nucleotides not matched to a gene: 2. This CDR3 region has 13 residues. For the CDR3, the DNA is TGTGCCAGCAGTTCCGGGAGGACCTACGAGCAGTACTTC. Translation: CASSSGRTYEQYF.

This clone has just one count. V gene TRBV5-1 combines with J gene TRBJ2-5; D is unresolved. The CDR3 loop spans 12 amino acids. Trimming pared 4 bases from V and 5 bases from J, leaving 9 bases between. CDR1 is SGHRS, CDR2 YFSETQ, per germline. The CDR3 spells CASSSLLETQYF. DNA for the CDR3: TGCGCCAGCAGCAGTCTACTCGAGACCCAGTACTTC.

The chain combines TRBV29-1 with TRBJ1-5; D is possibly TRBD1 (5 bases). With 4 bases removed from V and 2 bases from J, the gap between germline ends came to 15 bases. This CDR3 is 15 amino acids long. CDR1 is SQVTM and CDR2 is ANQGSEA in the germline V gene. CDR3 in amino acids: CSVGDGLLGNQPQHF. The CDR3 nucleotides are TGCAGCGTTGGGGACGGCTTACTGGGCAATCAGCCCCAGCATTTT.

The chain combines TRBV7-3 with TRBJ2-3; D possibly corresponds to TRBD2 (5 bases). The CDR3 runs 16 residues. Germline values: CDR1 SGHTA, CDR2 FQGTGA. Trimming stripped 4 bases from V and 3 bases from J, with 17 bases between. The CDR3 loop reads CASSSVAGGGTDTQYF. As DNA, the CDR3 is TGTGCCAGCAGCTCCGTAGCTGGCGGCGGGACAGATACGCAGTATTTT.